The rows below give T cell receptor beta chains drawn from one sample of a study of CD8 T cells in ankylosing spondylitis. MiXCR was run by TCRdb on the 5' RACE reads, yielding one entry per CDR3 protein. The data hold some 700,000 distinct CDR3 sequences, with under 20% observed a single time. The sample was blood, either unsorted or a sorted T cell fraction (not recorded which). The receptors originated from a male donor with ankylosing spondylitis. The CDR3 runs from the conserved cysteine through the conserved F or W. A D gene is named only where the DNA matches it firmly. Not all rows give a size; the values are once, few, many and, for expanded clones, a class.

D: TRBD2; length: 16; J: TRBJ2-5; size: .; V: TRBV7-8; DNA: TGTGCCAGCATCCTTGCGCCCCTAGCGGGAGATGAGACCCAGTACTTC; CDR3: CASILAPLAGDETQYF
D: .; length: 17; J: TRBJ2-1; size: .; V: TRBV12-3/TRBV12-4; DNA: TGTGCCAGCAGTTTACCAAGGGGTGAGGGACCTTGGGATGAGCAGTTCTTC; CDR3: CASSLPRGEGPWDEQFF
D: TRBD2; length: 16; J: TRBJ2-3; size: many; V: TRBV5-1; DNA: TGCGCCAGCAGCGCAGGGACTAGCGGGAGTTCCGATACGCAGTATTTT; CDR3: CASSAGTSGSSDTQYF
D: .; length: 13; J: TRBJ2-5; size: few; V: TRBV4-1; DNA: TGCGCCAGCAGCCTTACAAACCCGGAGACCCAGTACTTC; CDR3: CASSLTNPETQYF
D: TRBD2; length: 15; J: TRBJ2-5; size: .; V: TRBV20-1; DNA: TGCAGTGCTGCAGTCAGCGGGGGTCTACAAGAGACCCAGTACTTC; CDR3: CSAAVSGGLQETQYF
D: TRBD2; length: 15; J: TRBJ2-1; size: many; V: TRBV5-1; DNA: TGCGCCAGCAGCAGAGGAGCTAGCGGGGGTGATGAGCAGTTCTTC; CDR3: CASSRGASGGDEQFF
D: .; length: 13; J: TRBJ1-1; size: .; V: TRBV12-3/TRBV12-4; DNA: TGTGCCAGCAGTTTCAGGGTAGGCACTGAAGCTTTCTTT; CDR3: CASSFRVGTEAFF
D: .; length: 12; J: TRBJ1-2; size: few; V: TRBV29-1; DNA: TGCAGCGTTGAAGACGACAGGTCCGGCTACACCTTC; CDR3: CSVEDDRSGYTF
D: TRBD1; length: 13; J: TRBJ1-1; size: few; V: TRBV29-1; DNA: TGCAGCGTTGGGGACAGTATGAACACTGAAGCTTTCTTT; CDR3: CSVGDSMNTEAFF
D: .; length: 13; J: TRBJ2-7; size: few; V: TRBV29-1; DNA: TGCAGCGCGGAGGGGGACACCTCCTACGAGCAGTACTTC; CDR3: CSAEGDTSYEQYF
D: .; length: 14; J: TRBJ1-1; size: .; V: TRBV19; DNA: TGTGCCAGTAGTGCTCTGGTAAAAAACACTGAAGCTTTCTTT; CDR3: CASSALVKNTEAFF
D: .; length: 15; J: TRBJ1-1; size: .; V: TRBV27; DNA: TGTGCCAGCAGACCATTACAGGGACCGAACACTGAAGCTTTCTTT; CDR3: CASRPLQGPNTEAFF
D: .; length: 13; J: TRBJ1-2; size: few; V: TRBV11-2; DNA: TGTGCCAGCAGCTCCACAGGGATGGGTGGCTACACCTTC; CDR3: CASSSTGMGGYTF
D: .; length: 15; J: TRBJ1-5; size: few; V: TRBV12-3/TRBV12-4; DNA: TGTGCCAGCAGTTTAGCCGACTATAGCAATCAGCCCCAGCATTTT; CDR3: CASSLADYSNQPQHF
D: .; length: 12; J: TRBJ2-7; size: few; V: TRBV20-1; DNA: TGCAGTGACGATACAGGGTGCGGCGAGCAGTACTTC; CDR3: CSDDTGCGEQYF
D: .; length: 15; J: TRBJ2-4; size: .; V: TRBV28; DNA: TGTGCCAGCAGTTCTGAAATTACAGCCAAAAACATTCAGTACTTC; CDR3: CASSSEITAKNIQYF
D: .; length: 13; J: TRBJ2-7; size: .; V: TRBV6-1; DNA: TGTGCCAGCAGTGGACTAGGACACGGCGAGCAGTACTTC; CDR3: CASSGLGHGEQYF
D: .; length: 14; J: TRBJ1-1; size: .; V: TRBV5-4; DNA: TGTGCCAGCAGCTTGGGTGGTGTTGACACTGAAGCTTTCTTT; CDR3: CASSLGGVDTEAFF
D: TRBD1; length: 15; J: TRBJ2-1; size: few; V: TRBV24-1; DNA: TGTGCCACCAGTCCGAGAACAGGGGGCTACAATGAGCAGTTCTTC; CDR3: CATSPRTGGYNEQFF
D: .; length: 14; J: TRBJ2-7; size: .; V: TRBV7-2; DNA: TGTGCCAGCAGCCCCAGCCGGGACAACTACGAGCAGTACTTC; CDR3: CASSPSRDNYEQYF
D: .; length: 14; J: TRBJ2-4; size: few; V: TRBV5-1; DNA: TGCGCCAGCAGCCCCCTAGGCACCAAAAACATTCAGTACTTC; CDR3: CASSPLGTKNIQYF
D: TRBD2; length: 17; J: TRBJ2-2; size: few; V: TRBV2; DNA: TGTGCCAGCAGCGAAAGACTAGCGGGAGTGAGCACCGGGGAGCTGTTTTTT; CDR3: CASSERLAGVSTGELFF
D: TRBD1; length: 15; J: TRBJ1-2; size: .; V: TRBV19; DNA: TGTGCCAGTAGCTCCGTAGACAGGGACAGGAACGGCTACACCTTC; CDR3: CASSSVDRDRNGYTF
D: TRBD1; length: 14; J: TRBJ1-6; size: few; V: TRBV6-1; DNA: TGTGCCAGCAGCAAGGGACAGGGTAATTCACCCCTCCACTTT; CDR3: CASSKGQGNSPLHF